This TCR beta chain was sequenced for a study of shared T cell receptors in the human thymus. Some clones are missing from TCRdb's copy, which holds only in-frame ones; the method was immunoSEQ multiplex PCR. The top ten hold 0.0094% of the sample, which has over 650,000 clones, roughly 86% seen once. Per the germline V gene, CDR1 is ENHRY and CDR2 is SYGVKD. This CDR3 spans 12 amino acids. V was trimmed by 9 bases and J by 11 bases, leaving 19 bases between them. This sample also appeared in a second study, on human thymus T cells. From that report: The donors were infants in Finland with congenital heart defects, otherwise immunologically healthy. During corrective heart surgery, resections were taken, and the thymus tissue came from them. Thymic and blood repertoires showed apparently biased V and J gene usage. Unrelated individuals were reported by related research to share highly overlapping thymic repertoires.

Input material: thymocytes. This chain uses TRBV10-3 with TRBJ1-2, with D possibly being TRBD1 (6 bases). This clonotype originated in a boy under two years old with a congenital heart defect. The CDR3 loop is CAIKTGPYPYTF. In DNA, the CDR3 is TGTGCCATAAAGACAGGACCGTACCCTTACACCTTC.